The next 26 T cell receptor beta chains were all read from a single sample in a study of blood T cell repertoires in COVID-19. The assay was immunoSEQ multiplex PCR, and TCRdb's table has in-frame clones only and misses some. The table lists 150,000 or so clones, over 60% of them singletons. The sequenced sample consisted of peripheral blood. Source of these receptors: a woman aged 50 to 60 with active or convalescent COVID-19.

This clone was seen more than once but under ten times. J is TRBJ1-4 and V is TRBV6-6, with D tentatively TRBD1 (6 bases). The CDR3 totals 15 residues. V lost 4 bases and J 4 bases, leaving 13 bases between the germline ends. Germline-derived CDR1 and CDR2 are MNHNY and SVGAGI (reference sequence). CDR3 DNA: TGTGCCAGCAGTTCCCCGGGGGGCAATAATGAAAAACTGTTTTTT. Translating gives CASSSPGGNNEKLFF.

This chain uses TRBV3-1 (or the pseudogene TRBV3-2) with TRBJ2-6; 8 bases line up with TRBD1. The CDR3 loop spans 17 amino acids. The germline CDR1 and CDR2 sequences are LGHDT and YNNKEL (reference sequence). Unmatched junction bases numbered 7, after V lost 4 bases and J lost 2 bases. The DNA for the CDR3 is TGTGCCAGCAGCCTGCAACACAGGGGGACTGGGGCCAACGTCCTGACTTTC. It yields the protein CASSLQHRGTGANVLTF.

This clone was picked up a small number of times. The V call is TRBV19, the J call TRBJ2-3, with a possible D match to TRBD2 (5 bases). Germline V lookup: CDR1 LNHDA, CDR2 SQIVND (reference sequence). V was cut by 3 bases and J by 0 bases, with 10 bases left in between. The CDR3 runs to 15 residues. The CDR3 sequence: CASSMNAGSTDTQYF. The CDR3 nucleotides read TGTGCCAGTAGTATGAACGCGGGCAGCACAGATACGCAGTATTTT.

The chain joins TRBV28 to TRBJ1-2; no clear D gene. The CDR3 has 15 amino acids. Germline V gives CDR1 MDHEN, CDR2 SYDVKM. Trimming took off 2 bases at V and 3 bases at J, with 13 bases between the two ends. DNA of the CDR3: TGTGCCAGCAGTTTACGTGGAGGTGGAGACTATGGCTACACCTTC. It yields the protein CASSLRGGGDYGYTF.

The chain links TRBV2 to TRBJ2-3, with D tentatively TRBD2 (6 bases). V was clipped by 5 bases and J by 0 bases, with 15 bases between them. Germline lookup yields CDR1 SNHLY and CDR2 FYNNEI. There are 16 residues in the CDR3. CDR3 sequence: CASSPQGLASTDTQYF. Written as DNA, the CDR3 is TGTGCCAGCAGTCCGCAGGGACTGGCTAGCACAGATACGCAGTATTTT.

The chain is built from TRBV2 and TRBJ2-5; D not certain. V was trimmed by 4 bases and J by 5 bases, leaving 11 bases between them. The length of the CDR3 is 13 residues. CDR1 and CDR2 (germline): SNHLY, FYNNEI. The CDR3 sequence: CASSASLGETQYF. The CDR3 region has the DNA TGTGCCAGCAGTGCCTCCCTCGGGGAGACCCAGTACTTC.

The V and J genes are TRBV6-5 and TRBJ2-3; 8 bases fit TRBD2. Germline V CDR1 and CDR2: MNHEY, SVGAGI. The junction had 5 bases not matched to a gene; V was cut back by 7 bases and J by 5 bases. The CDR3 has 13 residues. The CDR3 bases are TGTGCCAGCAAAGGCGGGAGGAGAGATACGCAGTATTTT. Translated: CASKGGRRDTQYF.

The J gene is TRBJ1-5, the V gene TRBV27; no firm D call. V gave up 0 bases and J gave up 4 bases, with 10 bases separating them. Germline V gene sequence: CDR1 MNHEY, CDR2 SMNVEV (reference sequence). The CDR3 is 15 amino acids. CDR3 protein: CASSLSPRPNQPQHF. Written as DNA, the CDR3 is TGTGCCAGCAGTTTATCTCCCAGGCCAAATCAGCCCCAGCATTTT.

There are a few counts of this clone. The CDR3 spells CASSLTASGGGATDTQYF. The CDR3, as DNA: TGTGCCAGCAGCTTAACGGCGTCGGGCGGGGGAGCCACAGATACGCAGTATTTT. J is TRBJ2-3 and V is TRBV7-3; 7 nucleotides align to TRBD2. This CDR3 region has 18 residues. V lost 0 bases and J lost 2; bases outside the gene matches: 11. CDR1 SGHTA and CDR2 FQGTGA come from the germline V gene.

The gene calls are TRBV6-5 and TRBJ1-2; possible D gene TRBD1, 5 bases. The CDR3 extends over 15 amino acids. Germline assignment: CDR1 MNHEY and CDR2 SVGAGI. The V and J ends lost 0 bases and 5 bases respectively, with 13 bases between them. CDR3 DNA sequence: TGTGCCAGCAGTTACTCGTATGGGGCGGCTTATGGCTACACCTTC. This translates into CASSYSYGAAYGYTF.

Comments on this clone: In the same sample, other DNA sequences code for this CDR3. J is TRBJ1-2 and V is TRBV6-5; TRBD1 is a possible D gene (5 bases). Per the germline V gene, CDR1 is MNHEY and CDR2 is SVGAGI. The CDR3 contains 12 residues. V shed 5 bases and J shed 4 bases, with 8 bases lying between them. CDR3 bases: TGTGCCAGCAGTCCCGACAGCTATGGCTACACCTTC. It specifies CASSPDSYGYTF.

This chain joins TRBV9 and TRBJ1-3; 10 bases agree with TRBD1. The V gene end was trimmed by 5 bases and the J gene end by 8 bases; junction bases not matched to a gene: 4. The CDR3 loop spans 13 amino acids. The germline CDR1 and CDR2 sequences are SGDLS and YYNGEE. The CDR3 loop reads CASSGDRGDTIYF. CDR3 nucleotide sequence: TGTGCCAGCAGTGGGGACAGGGGAGACACCATATATTTT.

This clone was seen only once. This chain links TRBV9 with TRBJ2-1; TRBD2 aligns across 10 bases. The trim removed 0 bases at V and 7 bases at J, leaving 4 bases unmatched. This CDR3 comprises 15 residues. Germline assignment: CDR1 SGDLS and CDR2 YYNGEE. Here the CDR3 DNA reads TGTGCCAGCAGCGTAGTAGCGGGGGGCTCAAATGAGCAGTTCTTC. It is translated as CASSVVAGGSNEQFF.

This clone is a singleton in its sample. The gene calls are TRBV24-1 and TRBJ2-1; possible D gene TRBD1, 5 bases. Trimming removed 9 bases from V and 5 bases from J, with 13 bases in between. This CDR3 comprises 13 residues. Per the germline V gene, CDR1 is KGHDR and CDR2 is SFDVKD. The DNA of the CDR3 is TGTGCCACCCGCGAGGCGGACAACAATGAGCAGTTCTTC. Translating it yields CATREADNNEQFF.

The chain couples TRBV2 to TRBJ1-4; unclear D gene. The CDR3 contains 16 residues. Germline V gene data show CDR1 as SNHLY and CDR2 as FYNNEI. Trimming stripped 3 bases from V and 7 bases from J, with 18 bases between. CDR3 DNA: TGTGCCAGCAGTGAGAGAAGGCCCACGCCTAGTGAAAAACTGTTTTTT. It specifies CASSERRPTPSEKLFF.

The chain links TRBV6-2 or TRBV6-3 to TRBJ2-7; 13 bases fit TRBD2. The CDR3 is 16 amino acids. Germline CDR1 reads MNHEY; CDR2 reads SVGEGT. V lost 4 bases to trimming and J lost 3 bases; unmatched junction nucleotides: 6. As DNA, the CDR3 is TGTGCCAGCAGTTTAGGACTAGCGGGAGCCTACTACGAGCAGTACTTC. It specifies CASSLGLAGAYYEQYF.

The rearrangement joins TRBV30 to TRBJ2-5, with 9 positions matching TRBD2. This CDR3 contains 17 residues. The ends lost 3 bases at V and 5 bases at J; junction bases unmatched: 16. The V gene's germline CDR1 is GTSNPN and CDR2 SVGIG (reference sequence). In DNA form, the CDR3 reads TGTGCCTGGAGCTCCGCGGGACTAGCAACGTGGGGCGAGACCCAGTACTTC. Its protein is CAWSSAGLATWGETQYF.

V usage is TRBV6-1 and J usage is TRBJ2-7; D unclear. This CDR3 is built from 14 residues. CDR1 and CDR2 (germline): MNHNS, SASEGT. Trimming pared 3 bases from V and 2 bases from J, leaving 11 bases between. CDR3: CASSDPPQTYEQYF. In DNA form, the CDR3 reads TGTGCCAGCAGTGACCCCCCACAGACCTACGAGCAGTACTTC.

The chain recombines TRBV2 with TRBJ2-7; TRBD2 aligns across 11 bases. V was clipped by 6 bases and J by 7 bases; unmatched bases: 20. Per germline, CDR1 SNHLY and CDR2 FYNNEI. The CDR3 runs to 18 residues. The CDR3 region is CASRQNPPGLAGRGEQYF. The CDR3 nucleotides read TGTGCCAGCAGGCAAAACCCTCCAGGACTAGCGGGTCGTGGGGAGCAGTACTTC.

This clone was counted between two and nine times. The chain has TRBV7-2 and TRBJ2-3; possible D gene TRBD1, 5 bases. This CDR3 contains 15 residues. Germline CDR1 is SGHTA and CDR2 is FQGNSA. The V gene lost 1 base and the J gene lost 3 bases, with 11 bases spanning the gap. The CDR3 here is CASSLDGRATDTQYF. CDR3 coding DNA: TGTGCCAGCAGCTTAGATGGCAGGGCGACAGATACGCAGTATTTT.

The chain couples TRBV30 to TRBJ1-1; tentatively, D is TRBD1 (5 bases). Germline CDR1 and CDR2: GTSNPN and SVGIG (reference sequence). Trimming cost V 2 bases and J 5 bases, with 15 bases left between them. The CDR3 totals 14 residues. The CDR3 DNA sequence: TGTGCCTGGAGTACGGTGGGTCGGGGGACTGAAGCTTTCTTT. Its translation is CAWSTVGRGTEAFF.

This chain links TRBV7-3 with TRBJ2-5; 8 bases match TRBD2. V was pared by 5 bases and J by 4 bases, with 6 bases of the junction left unmatched. The germline gives CDR1 SGHTA, CDR2 FQGTGA. There are 14 residues in the CDR3. Here the CDR3 DNA reads TGTGCCAGCAGCCCGGGGGGGAGAGGAGAGACCCAGTACTTC. Protein: CASSPGGRGETQYF.

The chain employs TRBV11-2 and TRBJ1-1; 8 bases are a match to TRBD1. Trimming cost V 5 bases and J 1 base; bases outside gene matches: 6. CDR1 is SGHAT and CDR2 is FQNNGV in the germline V gene. The CDR3 sequence is 15 residues long. For the CDR3, the DNA is TGTGCCAGCAGCCCGACCGGGACAGGGAACACTGAAGCTTTCTTT. Translation gives CASSPTGTGNTEAFF.

The chain combines TRBV18 with TRBJ1-1; 8 nucleotides line up with TRBD1. Germline CDR1 is KGHSH and CDR2 is LQKENI. After removal of 2 bases from V and 6 bases from J, the junction contained 11 bases not matched to a gene. The CDR3 sequence is 16 residues long. The CDR3 bases are TGTGCCAGCTCACCATCTCTCGCCGGGACAGGTCCTGAAGCTTTCTTT. Residues: CASSPSLAGTGPEAFF.

This chain links TRBV7-3 with TRBJ2-1; 9 nucleotides line up with TRBD2. The ends lost 5 bases at V and 0 bases at J; junction bases unmatched: 17. Germline V gene sequence: CDR1 SGHTA, CDR2 FQGTGA. The CDR3 totals 20 residues. The CDR3 reads CASSRRPPTSGRGSYNEQFF. CDR3 nucleotides: TGTGCCAGCAGCCGTCGCCCCCCGACTAGCGGCCGTGGCTCCTACAATGAGCAGTTCTTC.

J is TRBJ2-1 and V is TRBV7-2, with 12 nucleotides matching TRBD2. Germline trimming cut 4 bases from V and 1 base from J; bases unmatched to any gene: 8. The germline V gene encodes CDR1 SGHTA and CDR2 FQGNSA. The length of the CDR3 is 18 residues. The CDR3 is CASSSSLGLAGSYNEQFF. CDR3 sequence (DNA): TGTGCCAGCAGCTCCAGCTTGGGACTAGCGGGTTCCTACAATGAGCAGTTCTTC.